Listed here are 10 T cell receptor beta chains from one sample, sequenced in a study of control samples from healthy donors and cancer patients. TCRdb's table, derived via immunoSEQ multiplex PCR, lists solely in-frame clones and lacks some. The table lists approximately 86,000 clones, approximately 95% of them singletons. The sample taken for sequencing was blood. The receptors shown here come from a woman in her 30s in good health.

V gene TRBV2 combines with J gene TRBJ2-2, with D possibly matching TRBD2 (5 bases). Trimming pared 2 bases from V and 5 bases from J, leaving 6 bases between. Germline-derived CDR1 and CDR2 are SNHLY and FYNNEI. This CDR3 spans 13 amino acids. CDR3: CASSERGTGELFF. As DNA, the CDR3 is TGTGCCAGCAGTGAACGGGGAACCGGGGAGCTGTTTTTT.

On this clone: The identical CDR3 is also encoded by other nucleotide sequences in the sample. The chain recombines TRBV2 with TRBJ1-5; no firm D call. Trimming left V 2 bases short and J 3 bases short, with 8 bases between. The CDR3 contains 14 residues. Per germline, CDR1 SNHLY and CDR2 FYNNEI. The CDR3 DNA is TGTGCCAGCAGTGAATTTCGGTCCAATCAGCCCCAGCATTTT. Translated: CASSEFRSNQPQHF.

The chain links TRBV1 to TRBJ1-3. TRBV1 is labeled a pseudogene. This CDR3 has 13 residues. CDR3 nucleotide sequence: TGCACCAGCAGTGGTTGGGGTGGAAACACCATATATTTT. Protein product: CTSSGWGGNTIYF.

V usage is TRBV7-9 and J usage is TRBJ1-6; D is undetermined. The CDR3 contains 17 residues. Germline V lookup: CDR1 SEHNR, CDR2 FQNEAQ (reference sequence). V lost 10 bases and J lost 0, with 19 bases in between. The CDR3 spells CATSQSSISSYNSPLHF. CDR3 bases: TGTGCCACTTCACAAAGCAGTATAAGCTCCTATAATTCACCCCTCCACTTT.

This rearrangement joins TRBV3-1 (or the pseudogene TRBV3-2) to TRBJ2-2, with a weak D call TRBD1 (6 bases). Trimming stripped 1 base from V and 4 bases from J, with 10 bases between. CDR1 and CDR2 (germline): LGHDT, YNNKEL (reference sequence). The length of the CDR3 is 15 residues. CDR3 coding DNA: TGTGCCAGCAGCCAAGGGGGGCTTAGCACCGGGGAGCTGTTTTTT. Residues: CASSQGGLSTGELFF.

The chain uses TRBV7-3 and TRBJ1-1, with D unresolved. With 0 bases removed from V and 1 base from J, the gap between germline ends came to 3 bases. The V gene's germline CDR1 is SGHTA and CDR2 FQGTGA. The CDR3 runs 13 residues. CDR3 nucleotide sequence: TGTGCCAGCAGCTTAACGCCGAACACTGAAGCTTTCTTT. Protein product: CASSLTPNTEAFF.

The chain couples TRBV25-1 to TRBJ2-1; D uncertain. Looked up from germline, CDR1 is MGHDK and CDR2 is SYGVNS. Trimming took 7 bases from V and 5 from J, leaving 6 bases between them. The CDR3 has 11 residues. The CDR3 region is CASIRNNEQFF. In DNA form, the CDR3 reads TGTGCCAGCATCAGAAACAATGAGCAGTTCTTC.

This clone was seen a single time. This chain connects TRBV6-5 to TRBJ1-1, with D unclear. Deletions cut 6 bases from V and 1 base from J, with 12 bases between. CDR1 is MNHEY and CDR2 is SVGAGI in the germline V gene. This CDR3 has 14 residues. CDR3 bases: TGTGCCAGCAGCCCATTCACAGCGAACACTGAAGCTTTCTTT. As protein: CASSPFTANTEAFF.

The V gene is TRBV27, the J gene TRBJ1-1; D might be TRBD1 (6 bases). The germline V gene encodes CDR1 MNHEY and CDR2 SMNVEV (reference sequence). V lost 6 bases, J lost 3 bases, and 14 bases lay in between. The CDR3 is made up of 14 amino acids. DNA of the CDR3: TGTGCCAGCAGCCGACAGGAGGGTTACACTGAAGCTTTCTTT. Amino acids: CASSRQEGYTEAFF.

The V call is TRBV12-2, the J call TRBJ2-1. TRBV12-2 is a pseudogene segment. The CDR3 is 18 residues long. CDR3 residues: CASRLDKGGRREIDEQFF. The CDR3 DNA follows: TGTGCAAGTCGCTTGGATAAAGGGGGGAGGCGGGAAATCGATGAGCAGTTCTTC.